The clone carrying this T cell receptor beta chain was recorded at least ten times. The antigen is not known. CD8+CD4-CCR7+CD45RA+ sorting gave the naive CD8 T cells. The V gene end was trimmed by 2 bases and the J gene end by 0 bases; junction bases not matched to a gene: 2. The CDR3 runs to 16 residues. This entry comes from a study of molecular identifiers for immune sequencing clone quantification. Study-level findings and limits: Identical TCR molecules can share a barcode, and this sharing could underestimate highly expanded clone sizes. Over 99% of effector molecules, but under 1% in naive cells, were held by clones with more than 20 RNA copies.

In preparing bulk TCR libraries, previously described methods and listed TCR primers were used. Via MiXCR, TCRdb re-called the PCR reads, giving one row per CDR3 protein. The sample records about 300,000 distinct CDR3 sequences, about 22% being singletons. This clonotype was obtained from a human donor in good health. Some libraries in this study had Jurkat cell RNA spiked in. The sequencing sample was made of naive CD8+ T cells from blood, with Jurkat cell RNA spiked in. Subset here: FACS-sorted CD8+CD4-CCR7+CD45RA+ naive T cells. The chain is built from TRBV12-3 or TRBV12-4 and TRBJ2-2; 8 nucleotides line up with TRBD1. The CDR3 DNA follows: TGTGCCAGCAGTTTACGCAGGGGGCCGAACACCGGGGAGCTGTTTTTT. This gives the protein CASSLRRGPNTGELFF.